The entry below describes one T cell receptor (beta chain). Its antigen is still unknown. The sample holds no much larger clone one base away, and base qualities are not on file. The trial excluded patients who had a history of autoimmune disease or who were on systemic immunosuppression. Peripheral blood for TCR sequencing was drawn from every dose cohort at baseline, at cycle 4 day 1 and at cycle 7 day 1. Samples were obtained from an open-label, multicenter, first-in-human phase I dose-escalation trial of ivuxolimab. Adults with locally advanced or metastatic head and neck squamous cell, hepatocellular, melanoma or renal cell carcinoma were enrolled in the trial. Before TCR sequencing, CD4+ and CD8+ T cells were separately sorted from peripheral blood. The data belong to a study of OX40 agonist ivuxolimab in advanced cancers. As for the study more broadly: Ivuxolimab, which targeted the costimulatory receptor OX40 (CD134), was an agonistic, fully human IgG2 monoclonal antibody. Intravenous ivuxolimab was administered to patients every 2 weeks at six dose levels: 0.01, 0.1, 0.3, 1.5, 3 and 10 mg/kg. Of the approximately 50 dose-escalation patients, hepatocellular carcinoma was present in roughly 19, melanoma in roughly 15, renal cell carcinoma in 9 and head and neck cancer in 9. The dose-escalation cohort was 82.7% male with a mean age of about 65 years, ranging from roughly 23 to 85. Patients were allowed to have had prior anti-PD-1, anti-PD-L1 or anti-CTLA-4 therapy, and around two fifths of the dose-escalation patients had been treated with checkpoint inhibitors. Partial responses were achieved by three dose-escalation patients, of whom one had hepatocellular carcinoma and two had cutaneous melanoma. Peripheral TCRbeta sequencing aimed to test whether ivuxolimab altered TCR sequence diversity and caused clonal T-cell expansion. The paper covers the monotherapy dose-escalation part of the phase I ivuxolimab trial, which included N of about 51 patients. What the work shows at the level of the full study, not this receptor alone: After ivuxolimab, more expanded clones were found on average in CD8+ T cells than in CD4+ T cells. The antigen specificity of the peripheral T cells that underwent clonal expansion was not determined. Low levels of normalized T-cell clonal expansion were also seen in some patients who did not respond. Clonal expansion of both CD4+ and CD8+ blood T cells was observed from baseline to week 6 at doses 0.1 to 3.0 mg/kg. In partial responders in the 0.1-3.0 mg/kg groups, normalized peripheral clonal expansion was found to be among the lowest, especially among CD8+ T cells.

The germline V gene (reference sequence) provides CDR1 SEHNR and CDR2 FQNEAQ. V was cut back by 6 bases and J by 2 bases, leaving a gap of 25 bases between them. Measured from the cysteine to the phenylalanine, the CDR3 is 18 residues long. Of all the DNA, just the CDR3 is kept, 54 bases in frame from base 1. For sequencing of the TCRbeta CDR3 region, genomic DNA was extracted from the sorted cells. The immunoSEQ Assay was used to sequence the TCRbeta CDR3 regions. Imported from immuneACCESS, the table was reduced by TCRdb to in-frame sequences with V and J called. These copies leave out some clones; in studies compared against another copy, an unresolved V gene accounts for under half, and the cause of the remainder is not known. For this sample the table gives roughly 92,000 clones, of which about 84% were detected only once. Roughly 5.5% of the sample belongs to the ten largest clones.

The TCR originated in an adult with an advanced solid tumor such as melanoma, head and neck, liver or kidney cancer. The chain uses TRBV7-9 and TRBJ1-2; matching of 5 bases hints at TRBD1 as the D gene. This material consisted of CD4+ or CD8+ T cells sorted from blood, taken in a trial of the OX40 agonist ivuxolimab. The sequenced DNA is TGTGCCAGCAGTTCCCCATCCTCTCAAGGGGCCGAAAACTATGGCTACACCTTC. The encoded protein is CASSSPSSQGAENYGYTF.